Included here is one T cell receptor beta chain sequence, with context. Its antigen is currently not known. Per-base qualities were not stored, and no clone one base away is much larger. These data come from a study of T cells after somatic rescue of genetic block (dated by TCRdb to the early 2020s). In terms of the full investigation: The study assessed how robust, over the long term, a T-cell system was when the system had developed through somatic rescue of a genetic block in T-cell development.

The receptor library was made with the immunoSEQ multiplex PCR assay. TCRdb took this table from immuneACCESS and kept in-frame rearrangements with V and J called. Such tables lack part of the clones; where checked against another copy, unresolved V genes explain under half of the gap, and the rest is unexplained. The sample contains some 15,000 clones, roughly 70% of them found a single time. The ten largest clones add up to 25% to 30% of the sample. Looking up the germline V gene (reference sequence) yields CDR1 MNHEY and CDR2 SMNVEV. The germline V end is reduced by 3 bases and the J end by 3 bases; junction bases left unmatched: 5. The CDR3 has 15 amino acids, counting the end cysteine and phenylalanine. Of the read, only the CDR3 DNA is kept; its 45 bases are in frame from base 1.

The sequenced sample consisted of peripheral blood mononuclear cells (PBMCs). The TCR originated in a man between 18 and 29 years old. The chain is assembled from TRBV27 and TRBJ1-5, with 7 middle bases fitting TRBD1. The DNA is as follows: TGTGCCAGCAGTTTTGCAGGGGGGCTCAATCAGCCCCAGCATTTT. Translated, this gives CASSFAGGLNQPQHF.